A single TCR beta chain is shown here with its context. The antigen is undetermined. This record comes from a study of shared clonotypes between healthy human individuals. Findings of the study overall: About 5% of naive CD4 clonotypes were shared across a few donors. Measured sharing among donors was expected to vary with sequencing depth.

CDR3 length: 15 amino acids. Germline CDR1 is LGHNA and CDR2 is YSLEER. Trimming took off 1 base at V and 4 bases at J, with 10 bases between the two ends. All of the donors resided in Nashville, Tennessee, and each was a Caucasian adult. Produced via immunoSEQ multiplex PCR; TCRdb's table is partial and in-frame only. The sample lists some 2,400,000 clones; more than 90% were seen once. The TCR originated in a man younger than 35 in good health. Sequencing input: naive CD4+ T cells sorted from blood. Noted subset: CD45RA+ positively selected. This chain connects TRBV4-3 to TRBJ1-4; D uncertain. CDR3 sequence: CASSQVVGNNEKLFF. The CDR3 region has the DNA TGCGCCAGCAGCCAAGTCGTAGGGAATAATGAAAAACTGTTTTTT.